This entry lists 15 T cell receptor beta chains sequenced from one sample in a study of blood T cell repertoires in COVID-19. Profiled with immunoSEQ multiplex PCR; TCRdb holds only in-frame clones, not every one. The sample includes around 430,000 clones, around nine tenths seen only once; the top ten take approximately 9.3%. Sequences were obtained from PBMCs or T cells enriched from blood (not recorded which). These receptors all come from a woman aged 45 to 65 who had recovered from COVID-19.

J is TRBJ1-1 and V is TRBV5-5; D is ambiguous. Germline CDR1 reads SGHKS; CDR2 reads YYEKEE (reference sequence). This CDR3 has 13 amino acids. With 2 bases removed from V and 7 bases from J, the gap between germline ends came to 12 bases. CDR3 sequence reads: CASSFPSPGEAFF. The CDR3 nucleotides read TGTGCCAGCAGCTTCCCCTCTCCGGGTGAAGCTTTCTTT.

The rearrangement uses TRBV11-3 and TRBJ1-1; D gene unclear. There are 13 residues in the CDR3. Germline CDR1 and CDR2: SGHNT and YENEEA. The V end was cut by 3 bases, the J end by 3 bases, with 8 bases between. The CDR3 DNA follows: TGTGCCAGCAGCTTTAGTATCTACACTGAAGCTTTCTTT. Translated: CASSFSIYTEAFF.

CDR3 residues: CASTPFRGGYTF. The CDR3 region has the DNA TGTGCCAGCACTCCTTTTCGCGGTGGCTACACCTTC. The rearrangement uses TRBV11-2 and TRBJ1-2; unclear D gene. The germline V gene encodes CDR1 SGHAT and CDR2 FQNNGV. The CDR3 is 12 amino acids. Trimming took 7 bases from V and 7 from J, leaving 13 bases between them. Full variable domain (rest looked up from reference TRBV11-2 and TRBJ1-2): EAGVAQSPRYKIIEKRQSVAFWCNPISGHATLYWYQQILGQGPKLLIQFQNNGVVDDSQLPKDRFSAERLKGVDSTLKIQPAKLEDSAVYLCASTPFRGGYTFGSGTRLTVV.

This chain connects TRBV2 to TRBJ1-1; 9 nucleotides agree with TRBD1. Germline V gene data show CDR1 as SNHLY and CDR2 as FYNNEI. J lost 11 bases, V lost 8 bases, and 15 bases had no gene match. This CDR3 region has 14 residues. This chain's CDR3 is CASGGRTGAPGAFF. In nucleotides, the CDR3 is TGTGCCAGCGGGGGGAGGACAGGGGCACCTGGGGCTTTCTTT.

The chain has TRBV5-4 and TRBJ2-2, with a tentative D call TRBD1 (6 bases). Germline V CDR1 and CDR2: SGHNT, YYREEE (reference sequence). This CDR3 is 13 amino acids long. The ends were cut back, 0 bases at V and 7 bases at J, with 7 bases in the middle. The DNA of the CDR3 is TGTGCCAGCAGCTTGGACAGGGACGGGGAGCTGTTTTTT. This gives the protein CASSLDRDGELFF. The full variable domain, completed using reference TRBV5-4 and TRBJ2-2, is ETGVTQSPTHLIKTRGQQVTLRCSSQSGHNTVSWYQQALGQGPQFIFQYYREEENGRGNFPPRFSGLQFPNYSSELNVNALELDDSALYLCASSLDRDGELFFGEGSRLTVL.

The chain joins TRBV28 to TRBJ1-2; 9 bases fit TRBD1. The ends lost 5 bases at V and 6 bases at J; junction bases unmatched: 10. The CDR3 extends over 15 amino acids. Germline V lookup: CDR1 MDHEN, CDR2 SYDVKM. The CDR3: CASSTLGQGPHGYTF. CDR3 DNA: TGTGCCAGCAGTACGTTGGGACAGGGCCCCCATGGCTACACCTTC.

The chain is built from TRBV15 and TRBJ2-3; 10 bases agree with TRBD1. The ends lost 5 bases at V and 3 bases at J; junction bases unmatched: 11. This CDR3 is built from 17 residues. CDR1 LNHNV and CDR2 YYDKDF come from the germline V gene (reference sequence). CDR3 sequence: CATSGGGQGVRTDTQYF. CDR3 coding DNA: TGTGCCACCAGCGGAGGCGGACAGGGGGTAAGGACAGATACGCAGTATTTT.

This chain uses TRBV5-4 with TRBJ2-7; 7 bases agree with TRBD1. The germline gives CDR1 SGHNT, CDR2 YYREEE (reference sequence). V gave up 1 base and J gave up 2 bases; unmatched junction bases: 12. This CDR3 region has 17 residues. Here the CDR3 reads CASSLNQDRSSTYEQYF. In DNA form, the CDR3 reads TGTGCCAGCAGCTTGAACCAGGACAGGTCTTCAACCTACGAGCAGTACTTC.

This chain links TRBV6-6 with TRBJ1-5; TRBD1 aligns across 8 bases. V lost 5 bases to trimming and J lost 0 bases; unmatched junction nucleotides: 9. This CDR3 spans 17 amino acids. The germline V gene has CDR1 MNHNY and CDR2 SVGAGI (reference sequence). CDR3 region: CASSPIGQGYSNQPQHF. In DNA form, the CDR3 reads TGTGCCAGCAGTCCCATTGGACAGGGATATAGCAATCAGCCCCAGCATTTT.

This chain joins TRBV2 and TRBJ1-2; possibly TRBD1 for D (5 bases). CDR3 length: 13 amino acids. Trimming removed 4 bases at V and 3 bases at J, with 9 bases between. Germline loops: CDR1 SNHLY, CDR2 FYNNEI. The CDR3 coding sequence is TGTGCCAGCAGTGGCGACAGCTACTATGGCTACACCTTC. The encoded protein is CASSGDSYYGYTF.

The DNA of the CDR3 is TGTGCCAGCAGAACCCACCGGGACAGGGGGATCTACGAGCAGTACTTC. Translating it yields CASRTHRDRGIYEQYF. The genes are TRBV2 and TRBJ2-7; 11 bases are a match to TRBD1. From germline, CDR1 is SNHLY and CDR2 FYNNEI. The CDR3 runs 16 residues. Losses at the gene ends were 6 bases for V and 3 bases for J; bases not matched to a gene: 10. Full variable domain (missing parts from reference TRBV2 and TRBJ2-7): EPEVTQTPSHQVTQMGQEVILRCVPISNHLYFYWYRQILGQKVEFLVSFYNNEISEKSEIFDDQFSVERPDGSNFTLKIRSTKLEDSAMYFCASRTHRDRGIYEQYFGPGTRLTVT.

This clone was detected once. The chain is built from TRBV21-1 and TRBJ1-4; TRBD1, the table's D call, lacks a check against the DNA. TRBV21-1 is described as a pseudogene. The CDR3 extends over 17 amino acids. The DNA of the CDR3 is TGTGCCAGCAGCAAACGGTGGGCAGGGGGCCCCAATGAAAAACTGTTTTTT. This encodes CASSKRWAGGPNEKLFF.

The chain has TRBV19 and TRBJ1-2; TRBD1 matches 8 bases. Germline CDR1 is LNHDA and CDR2 is SQIVND (reference sequence). J lost 5 bases, V lost 6 bases, and 5 bases had no gene match. This CDR3 is built from 13 residues. The CDR3 DNA reads as TGTGCCAGTAGCCGAGGACAGGGTTATGGCTACACCTTC. The encoded protein is CASSRGQGYGYTF.

This chain's CDR3 is CSVRFEVRNIQYF. The DNA of the CDR3 is TGCAGCGTCAGATTTGAGGTCAGAAACATTCAGTACTTC. The chain has TRBV29-1 and TRBJ2-4, with D unresolved. CDR3 size: 13 residues. The V and J ends lost 6 bases and 6 bases respectively, with 15 bases between them. Germline CDR1 and CDR2: SQVTM and ANQGSEA.

This chain joins TRBV6-5 and TRBJ1-6; unclear D gene. Germline loops: CDR1 MNHEY, CDR2 SVGAGI. CDR3 length equals 13 residues. The V gene lost 6 bases and the J gene lost 7 bases, with 10 bases spanning the gap. For the CDR3, the DNA is TGTGCCAGCAGCCGGGGAGGCAATTCACCCCTCCACTTT. Translating gives CASSRGGNSPLHF.